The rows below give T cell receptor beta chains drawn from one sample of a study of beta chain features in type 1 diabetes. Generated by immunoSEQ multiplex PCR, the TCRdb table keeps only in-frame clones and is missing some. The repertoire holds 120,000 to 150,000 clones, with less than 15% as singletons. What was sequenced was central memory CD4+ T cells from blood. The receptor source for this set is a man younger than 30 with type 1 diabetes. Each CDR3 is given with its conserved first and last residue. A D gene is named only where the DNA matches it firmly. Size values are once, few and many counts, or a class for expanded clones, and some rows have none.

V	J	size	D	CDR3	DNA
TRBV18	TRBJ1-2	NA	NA	CASSPQAGKDYGYTF	TGTGCCAGCTCACCACAGGCAGGGAAGGACTATGGCTACACCTTC
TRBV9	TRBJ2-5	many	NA	CASSSKGSVETQYF	TGTGCCAGCAGCTCAAAGGGCAGCGTGGAGACCCAGTACTTC
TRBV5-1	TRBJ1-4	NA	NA	CASSLGRGGEKLFF	TGCGCCAGCAGCTTGGGCAGGGGCGGCGAAAAACTGTTTTTT
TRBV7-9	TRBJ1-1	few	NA	CATSSEGVEKAFF	TGTGCCACCTCTTCGGAGGGAGTGGAGAAAGCTTTCTTT
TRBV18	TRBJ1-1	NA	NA	CASSPWNTEAFF	TGTGCCAGCTCACCATGGAACACTGAAGCTTTCTTT
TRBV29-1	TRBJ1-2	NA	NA	CSVEFWGAGYTF	TGCAGCGTTGAATTTTGGGGTGCTGGCTACACCTTC
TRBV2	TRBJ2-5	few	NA	CASSDPGVLLQETQYF	TGTGCCAGCAGTGACCCAGGGGTGCTCCTTCAAGAGACCCAGTACTTC
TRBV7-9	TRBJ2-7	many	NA	CASSSEGEQYF	TGTGCCAGCAGCTCCGAGGGCGAGCAGTACTTC
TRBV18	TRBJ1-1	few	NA	CASSPGAQGAMTEAFF	TGTGCCAGCTCACCGGGTGCCCAGGGCGCGATGACTGAAGCTTTCTTT
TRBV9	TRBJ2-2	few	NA	CASTHGGSYTGELFF	TGTGCCAGCACGCACGGCGGATCTTACACCGGGGAGCTGTTTTTT
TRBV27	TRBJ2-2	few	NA	CASRYGDRSPGELFF	TGTGCCAGCCGTTACGGTGACAGGAGTCCCGGGGAGCTGTTTTTT
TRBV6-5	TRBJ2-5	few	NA	CASSLLGSNQETQYF	TGTGCCAGCAGCCTACTCGGATCGAACCAAGAGACCCAGTACTTC
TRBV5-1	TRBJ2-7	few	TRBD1	CASSLGTGAGNEQYF	TGCGCCAGCAGCTTGGGGACAGGGGCGGGCAACGAGCAGTACTTC
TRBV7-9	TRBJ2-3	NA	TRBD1	CASSSGQGATDTQYF	TGTGCCAGCAGCTCGGGACAGGGGGCCACAGATACGCAGTATTTT
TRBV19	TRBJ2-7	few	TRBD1	CASSGTGGSEQYF	TGTGCCAGTAGTGGGACAGGGGGCTCCGAGCAGTACTTC
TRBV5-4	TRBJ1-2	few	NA	CASSLDRTNYGYTF	TGTGCCAGCAGCTTGGACAGAACTAACTATGGCTACACCTTC
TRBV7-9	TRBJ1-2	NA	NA	CASSLYSGSPNYGYTF	TGTGCCAGCAGCTTATATTCGGGAAGCCCGAACTATGGCTACACCTTC
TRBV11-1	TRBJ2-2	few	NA	CASSLSGKPSAGELFF	TGTGCCAGCAGCTTATCAGGAAAACCATCTGCCGGGGAGCTGTTTTTT
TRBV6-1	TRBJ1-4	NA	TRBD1	CASSSTGDEKLFF	TGTGCCAGCAGTTCGACAGGGGATGAAAAACTGTTTTTT
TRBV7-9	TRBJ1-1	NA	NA	CASNRTPPNTEAFF	TGTGCCAGCAACAGGACCCCTCCGAACACTGAAGCTTTCTTT
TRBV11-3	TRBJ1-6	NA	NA	CASSLPGYNSPLHF	TGTGCCAGCAGCCTACCGGGTTATAATTCACCCCTCCACTTT
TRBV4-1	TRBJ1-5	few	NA	CASSQGRGSNQPQHF	TGCGCCAGCAGCCAGGGGAGGGGCAGCAATCAGCCCCAGCATTTT
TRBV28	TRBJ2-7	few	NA	CASSLLAGNYEQYF	TGTGCCAGCAGTTTATTGGCAGGAAACTACGAGCAGTACTTC
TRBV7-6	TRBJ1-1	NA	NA	CASSIQQGRNTEAFF	TGTGCCAGCAGCATCCAACAGGGAAGGAACACTGAAGCTTTCTTT
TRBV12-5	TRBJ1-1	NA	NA	CASGLGNTEAFF	TGTGCTAGTGGCTTGGGGAACACTGAAGCTTTCTTT
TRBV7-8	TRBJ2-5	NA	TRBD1	CASSYWTGGETQYF	TGTGCCAGCAGCTACTGGACAGGGGGAGAGACCCAGTACTTC
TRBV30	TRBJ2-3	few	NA	CAWRRGNTDTQYF	TGTGCCTGGAGGAGGGGCAACACAGATACGCAGTATTTT
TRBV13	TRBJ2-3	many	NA	CASSQQAGTFTDTQYF	TGTGCCAGCAGCCAGCAGGCAGGGACCTTCACAGATACGCAGTATTTT
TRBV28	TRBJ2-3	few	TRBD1	CASSFGDRVTDTQYF	TGTGCCAGCAGTTTTGGGGACAGGGTCACAGATACGCAGTATTTT
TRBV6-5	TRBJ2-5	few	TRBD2	CASSYGLAGPTQYF	TGTGCCAGCAGTTACGGGCTAGCGGGACCAACCCAGTACTTC
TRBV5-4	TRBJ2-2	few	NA	CASSLSYMNTGELFF	TGTGCCAGCAGCTTGTCCTACATGAACACCGGGGAGCTGTTTTTT
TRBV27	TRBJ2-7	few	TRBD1	CASSLSGAGQGASEQYF	TGTGCCAGCAGTTTATCGGGCGCGGGACAGGGTGCCTCCGAGCAGTACTTC
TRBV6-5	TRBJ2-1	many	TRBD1	CASSLRRGLRNEQFF	TGTGCCAGCAGTCTACGCAGGGGGCTGAGGAATGAGCAGTTCTTC
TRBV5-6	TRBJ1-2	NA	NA	CASSSLLQDGYTF	TGTGCCAGCAGCTCCCTTTTGCAGGATGGCTACACCTTC
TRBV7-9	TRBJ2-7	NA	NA	CASSPDSNEQYF	TGTGCCAGCAGCCCTGACAGCAACGAGCAGTACTTC
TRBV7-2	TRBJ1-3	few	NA	CASSLGTGFSGNTIYF	TGTGCCAGCAGCTTAGGGACGGGCTTCTCTGGAAACACCATATATTTT
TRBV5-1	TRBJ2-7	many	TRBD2	CASSWTSAGEQYF	TGCGCCAGCAGCTGGACTAGCGCGGGCGAGCAGTACTTC
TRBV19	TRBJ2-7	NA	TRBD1	CASRLGTESYEQYF	TGTGCCAGTAGGTTAGGGACAGAATCCTACGAGCAGTACTTC
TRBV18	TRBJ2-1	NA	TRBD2	CASSPGREYNEQFF	TGTGCCAGCTCCCCCGGGCGGGAGTACAATGAGCAGTTCTTC
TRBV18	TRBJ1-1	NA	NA	CASSPSALSEAFF	TGTGCCAGCTCACCATCGGCCTTAAGTGAAGCTTTCTTT
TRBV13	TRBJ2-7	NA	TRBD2	CASSHTGGYEQYF	TGTGCCAGCAGTCACACGGGGGGTTACGAGCAGTACTTC
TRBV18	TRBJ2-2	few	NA	CASSPQPQRLATTGELFF	TGTGCCAGCTCACCACAACCGCAGCGGCTAGCGACCACCGGGGAGCTGTTTTTT
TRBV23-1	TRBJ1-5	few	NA	CASSQPRISNQPQHF	TGCGCCAGCAGTCAACCCCGCATTAGCAATCAGCCCCAGCATTTT
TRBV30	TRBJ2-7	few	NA	CAWSKWVQDEQYF	TGTGCCTGGAGTAAATGGGTTCAGGACGAGCAGTACTTC
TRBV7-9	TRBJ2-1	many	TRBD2	CASSDGERGFNNEQFF	TGTGCCAGCAGCGATGGGGAGCGGGGTTTCAACAATGAGCAGTTCTTC
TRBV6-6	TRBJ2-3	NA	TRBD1	CASSPGTGKDTQYF	TGTGCCAGCAGCCCCGGGACAGGGAAAGATACGCAGTATTTT
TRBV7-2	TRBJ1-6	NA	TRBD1	CASSLDRGISSPLHF	TGTGCCAGCAGCTTGGACAGGGGAATCTCTTCACCCCTCCACTTT
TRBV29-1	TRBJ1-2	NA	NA	CSVEGVSGYTF	TGCAGCGTTGAAGGGGTTTCGGGCTACACCTTC
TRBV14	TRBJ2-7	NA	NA	CASSQDVGLTPYEQYF	TGTGCCAGCAGCCAAGATGTCGGCCTAACCCCCTACGAGCAGTACTTC
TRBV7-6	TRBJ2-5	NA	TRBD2	CASSLAGLAGTETQYF	TGTGCCAGCAGCTTAGCCGGTCTAGCGGGAACCGAGACCCAGTACTTC